The 32 T cell receptor beta chains below were found in one sample sequenced in a study of T cell changes during pregnancy in multiple sclerosis. Libraries were prepared by immunoSEQ multiplex PCR; TCRdb keeps only in-frame clonotypes and omits some of them. The sample records 40,000 to 45,000 clones, 85% to 95% being singletons. This material consisted of CD4+ T cells from peripheral blood mononuclear cells, taken in the third trimester of pregnancy. These receptors all come from a female donor with multiple sclerosis, enrolled in a pregnancy study.

This chain connects TRBV21-1 to TRBJ2-5; the table calls TRBD2, which could not be checked here. TRBV21-1 is recorded as a pseudogene. The CDR3 runs to 17 residues. CDR3 nucleotides: TGTGCCAGCAGCAAAGGTCATATGGATCTAGTCCAAGAGACCCAGTACTTC. Translation gives CASSKGHMDLVQETQYF.

The chain links TRBV6-4 to TRBJ2-2; tentative D call: TRBD2 (5 bases). The CDR3 runs to 13 residues. V lost 4 bases to trimming and J lost 4 bases, with 7 bases between them. Per the germline V gene, CDR1 is MRHNA and CDR2 is SNTAGT. CDR3 protein: CASSATSTGELFF. The DNA of the CDR3 is TGTGCCAGCAGTGCAACTAGCACCGGGGAGCTGTTTTTT.

This clone was seen once. J is TRBJ1-4 and V is TRBV7-6; tentative D call: TRBD1 (5 bases). The germline V and J ends were trimmed by 5 bases and 4 bases, with 14 bases remaining between them. From germline, CDR1 is SGHVS and CDR2 FNYEAQ. The CDR3 is 15 residues long. The CDR3 DNA sequence: TGTGCCAGCAGCCCCGGGAGGGGCATTAATGAAAAACTGTTTTTT. It codes for CASSPGRGINEKLFF.

This chain uses TRBV27 with TRBJ1-4, with TRBD1 identical over 10 bases. This CDR3 comprises 15 residues. Germline-derived CDR1 and CDR2 are MNHEY and SMNVEV (reference sequence). J gave up 5 bases and V 5 bases, and 5 bases lay outside the gene matches. The CDR3 protein is CASSLVGQGNEKLFF. The CDR3 coding sequence is TGTGCCAGCAGTCTAGTGGGACAGGGGAATGAAAAACTGTTTTTT.

The chain combines TRBV29-1 with TRBJ2-3, with 11 nucleotides matching TRBD1. V gave up 7 bases and J gave up 2 bases; unmatched junction bases: 5. The CDR3 has 14 residues. Per the germline V gene, CDR1 is SQVTM and CDR2 is ANQGSEA. The chain's CDR3 is CSAEGQGVTDTQYF. CDR3 coding DNA: TGCAGCGCTGAGGGACAGGGGGTCACAGATACGCAGTATTTT.

The rearrangement uses TRBV4-3 and TRBJ2-2, with D perhaps TRBD2 (6 bases). Germline CDR1 and CDR2: LGHNA and YSLEER. CDR3 length: 15 residues. V lost 1 base and J 5 bases, leaving 11 bases between the germline ends. The CDR3 region is CASSQVGSKTGELFF. The DNA of the CDR3 is TGCGCCAGCAGCCAAGTCGGGAGTAAGACCGGGGAGCTGTTTTTT.

The genes are TRBV18 and TRBJ2-7; 11 bases fit TRBD2. Unmatched junction bases numbered 7, after V lost 2 bases and J lost 1 base. CDR1 is KGHSH, CDR2 LQKENI, per germline. The CDR3 consists of 17 residues. CDR3: CASSPIPLAGVSYEQYF. CDR3 nucleotide sequence: TGTGCCAGCTCACCAATTCCACTAGCGGGAGTTTCCTACGAGCAGTACTTC.

V usage is TRBV6-1 and J usage is TRBJ2-7; D perhaps matches TRBD1 (6 bases). Germline CDR1 MNHNS, CDR2 SASEGT. V was pared by 2 bases and J by 7 bases, with 18 bases between. The CDR3 is 15 amino acids. The CDR3 region is CASSESGQMFKEQYF. CDR3 DNA: TGTGCCAGCAGTGAATCTGGACAGATGTTTAAAGAGCAGTACTTC.

This chain joins TRBV18 and TRBJ2-3, with a weak D call TRBD1 (5 bases). The CDR3 contains 16 residues. V was cut by 1 base and J by 1 base, with 12 bases left in between. Germline values: CDR1 KGHSH, CDR2 LQKENI. The CDR3: CASSPRIGEGTDTQYF. In DNA form, the CDR3 reads TGTGCCAGCTCACCACGGATAGGGGAAGGCACAGATACGCAGTATTTT. The variable domain in full, with the rest retrieved from reference TRBV18 and TRBJ2-3, is NAGVMQNPRHLVRRRGQEARLRCSPMKGHSHVYWYRQLPEEGLKFMVYLQKENIIDESGMPKERFSAEFPKEGPSILRIQQVVRGDSAAYFCASSPRIGEGTDTQYFGPGTRLTVL.

The chain employs TRBV6-4 and TRBJ2-1, with 10 nucleotides matching TRBD2. From germline, CDR1 is MRHNA and CDR2 SNTAGT. V dropped 3 bases and J dropped 4; count of bases not matched to a gene: 6. The length of the CDR3 is 16 residues. CDR3 bases: TGTGCCAGCAGTGAATGGACTAGCGGATTATACAATGAGCAGTTCTTC. It codes for CASSEWTSGLYNEQFF.

The genes are TRBV13 and TRBJ1-1; 8 positions match TRBD1. CDR1 and CDR2 (germline): PRHDT, FYEKMQ (reference sequence). The length of the CDR3 is 15 residues. The trim removed 4 bases at V and 0 bases at J, leaving 4 bases unmatched. The CDR3 reads CASSYRTGMNTEAFF. The CDR3 DNA reads TGTGCCAGCAGCTATAGGACAGGGATGAACACTGAAGCTTTCTTT.

This chain connects TRBV7-2 to TRBJ2-1; D is unclear. The germline V and J ends were trimmed by 4 bases and 8 bases, with 15 bases remaining between them. CDR1 is SGHTA and CDR2 is FQGNSA in the germline V gene. The CDR3 is made up of 14 amino acids. CDR3 DNA: TGTGCCAGCAGCTCCCGACTGTTAGAAGATGAGCAGTTCTTC. This translates into CASSSRLLEDEQFF. Together with reference TRBV7-2 and TRBJ2-1, the CDR3 gives the full variable domain: GAGVSQSPSNKVTEKGKDVELRCDPISGHTALYWYRQSLGQGLEFLIYFQGNSAPDKSGLPSDRFSAERTGGSVSTLTIQRTQQEDSAVYLCASSSRLLEDEQFFGPGTRLTVL.

This chain links TRBV27 with TRBJ2-7; D call uncertain. CDR1 is MNHEY and CDR2 is SMNVEV in the germline V gene (reference sequence). The CDR3 totals 11 residues. With 4 bases removed from V and 3 bases from J, the gap between germline ends came to 4 bases. The CDR3 protein is CASSSNYEQYF. The CDR3 DNA reads as TGTGCCAGCAGTTCAAACTACGAGCAGTACTTC.

The gene calls are TRBV5-1 and TRBJ1-2; unclear D gene. Germline V gene data show CDR1 as SGHRS and CDR2 as YFSETQ. This CDR3 contains 14 residues. The V gene lost 0 bases and the J gene lost 7 bases, with 13 bases spanning the gap. CDR3 sequence reads: CASSLESWESGYTF. For the CDR3, the DNA is TGCGCCAGCAGCTTGGAGAGTTGGGAGTCTGGCTACACCTTC.

The J gene is TRBJ2-3, the V gene TRBV27, with 10 bases aligning to TRBD1. Looked up from germline, CDR1 is MNHEY and CDR2 is SMNVEV (reference sequence). The CDR3 is 15 amino acids. The V segment lost 5 bases and the J segment 3 bases; nucleotides outside the gene matches: 5. CDR3 protein: CASSRQGAQTDTQYF. The CDR3 DNA follows: TGTGCCAGCAGTCGACAGGGGGCGCAAACAGATACGCAGTATTTT.

The chain is built from TRBV4-3 and TRBJ2-7, with D unresolved. Germline CDR1 LGHNA, CDR2 YSLEER. The CDR3 totals 13 residues. V lost 1 base to trimming and J lost 3 bases, with 7 bases between them. The CDR3 coding sequence is TGCGCCAGCAGCCAAGTTCTGTACTACGAGCAGTACTTC. Translation: CASSQVLYYEQYF.

This chain joins TRBV9 and TRBJ2-1; weak D call: TRBD2 (6 bases). The CDR3 spans 16 residues. V was trimmed by 0 bases and J by 1 base, leaving 11 bases between them. Germline V CDR1 and CDR2: SGDLS, YYNGEE. CDR3 region: CASSVAVGGSYNEQFF. Here the CDR3 DNA reads TGTGCCAGCAGCGTAGCCGTCGGAGGGTCCTACAATGAGCAGTTCTTC.

The CDR3 DNA is TGTGCCAGCAGCCAAGGAGAACCCTCCTACAATGAGCAGTTCTTC. Amino acids: CASSQGEPSYNEQFF. The chain couples TRBV5-5 to TRBJ2-1; no clear D. V dropped 4 bases and J dropped 0 bases, with 11 bases sitting between them. From germline, CDR1 is SGHKS and CDR2 YYEKEE (reference sequence). The length of the CDR3 is 15 residues. Using reference TRBV5-5 and TRBJ2-1 for the parts outside the CDR3, the full variable domain is DAGVTQSPTHLIKTRGQQVTLRCSPISGHKSVSWYQQVLGQGPQFIFQYYEKEERGRGNFPDRFSARQFPNYSSELNVNALLLGDSALYLCASSQGEPSYNEQFFGPGTRLTVL.

The chain uses TRBV2 and TRBJ2-1, with 7 nucleotides matching TRBD2. The CDR3 sequence is 14 residues long. Per the germline V gene, CDR1 is SNHLY and CDR2 is FYNNEI. V was clipped by 7 bases and J by 1 base; unmatched bases: 4. The CDR3 region has the DNA TGTGCCAGCAAGCGGGACGGTTCCTACAATGAGCAGTTCTTC. As protein: CASKRDGSYNEQFF.

The chain joins TRBV7-2 to TRBJ2-7; 8 nucleotides line up with TRBD1. This CDR3 contains 16 residues. V lost 0 bases and J lost 1; bases outside the gene matches: 5. Germline CDR1 is SGHTA and CDR2 is FQGNSA. The DNA for the CDR3 is TGTGCCAGCAGCTTAGCTTCCCAGGGGGCGTCCTACGAGCAGTACTTC. Translating it yields CASSLASQGASYEQYF.

The gene calls are TRBV27 and TRBJ1-1, with TRBD1 identical over 12 bases. The CDR3 is made up of 15 amino acids. The germline gives CDR1 MNHEY, CDR2 SMNVEV (reference sequence). V was clipped by 6 bases and J by 8 bases; unmatched bases: 10. The CDR3 loop is CASRQSRDRGREAFF. In nucleotides, the CDR3 is TGTGCCAGCAGACAGTCAAGGGACAGGGGGCGCGAAGCTTTCTTT.

The chain employs TRBV6-5 and TRBJ2-7; perhaps TRBD2 as D (6 bases). CDR1 MNHEY and CDR2 SVGAGI come from the germline V gene. This CDR3 spans 16 amino acids. The ends were cut back, 2 bases at V and 0 bases at J, with 14 bases in the middle. The CDR3 DNA reads TGTGCCAGCAGTTACGAGGCGGGAAGGGGCTCCTACGAGCAGTACTTC. It encodes CASSYEAGRGSYEQYF.

The chain carries TRBV10-2 and TRBJ2-1, with 8 nucleotides matching TRBD1. The CDR3 has 15 residues. Germline CDR1 reads WSHSY; CDR2 reads SAAADI. The junction had 8 bases not matched to a gene; V was cut back by 6 bases and J by 4 bases. DNA for the CDR3: TGCGCCAGCAGCCACCCGGGACAGGTTTACAATGAGCAGTTCTTC. Amino acids: CASSHPGQVYNEQFF.

The chain recombines TRBV30 with TRBJ1-1; D remains ambiguous. This CDR3 contains 12 residues. V lost 4 bases to trimming and J lost 1 base, with 7 bases between them. Germline-derived CDR1 and CDR2 are GTSNPN and SVGIG (reference sequence). The CDR3 coding sequence is TGTGCCTGGAAGAGGTCGAACACTGAAGCTTTCTTT. It translates to CAWKRSNTEAFF.

V gene TRBV29-1 combines with J gene TRBJ2-7; 7 bases are a match to TRBD2. V gave up 7 bases and J gave up 4 bases; unmatched junction bases: 4. The CDR3 length is 11 residues. Looked up from germline, CDR1 is SQVTM and CDR2 is ANQGSEA. CDR3: CSASGGYEQYF. CDR3 DNA sequence: TGCAGCGCGTCGGGAGGTTACGAGCAGTACTTC.

The V gene is TRBV5-1, the J gene TRBJ1-2, with D unclear. This CDR3 is built from 13 residues. In germline, CDR1 is SGHRS, CDR2 YFSETQ. The ends were cut back, 4 bases at V and 6 bases at J, with 13 bases in the middle. CDR3 amino acids: CASSAVGGDGYTF. The DNA of the CDR3 is TGCGCCAGCAGCGCCGTAGGAGGCGATGGCTACACCTTC.

The rearrangement links TRBV20-1 to TRBJ2-1; D gene uncertain. Trimming took off 5 bases at V and 5 bases at J, with 4 bases between the two ends. The CDR3 is 10 amino acids. Germline V CDR1 and CDR2: DFQATT, SNEGSKA (reference sequence). The CDR3 reads CSADNNEQFF. In nucleotides, the CDR3 is TGCAGTGCTGACAACAATGAGCAGTTCTTC.

V gene TRBV30 combines with J gene TRBJ1-2; 8 nucleotides agree with TRBD1. The length of the CDR3 is 14 residues. The V and J ends lost 5 bases and 4 bases, in that order; junction bases with no gene match: 9. Germline CDR1 and CDR2: GTSNPN and SVGIG (reference sequence). The CDR3 sequence: CAWSSQGGGYGYTF. The CDR3 DNA is TGTGCCTGGTCCTCACAGGGGGGAGGCTATGGCTACACCTTC.

This clone was detected once. J is TRBJ2-3 and V is TRBV2; 9 bases fit TRBD2. V shed 7 bases and J 0 bases; nucleotides not matched to a gene: 5. The CDR3 runs 15 residues. Germline V gene sequence: CDR1 SNHLY, CDR2 FYNNEI. The CDR3 here is CASILAGTSTDTQYF. CDR3 DNA: TGTGCCAGCATACTAGCGGGTACTAGCACAGATACGCAGTATTTT.

This clone appeared a single time. This rearrangement joins TRBV5-1 to TRBJ2-7; 16 nucleotides agree with TRBD2. The CDR3 runs to 17 residues. The V gene's germline CDR1 is SGHRS and CDR2 YFSETQ. The trim removed 4 bases at V and 6 bases at J, leaving 10 bases unmatched. This CDR3 is CASSPGLAGGGGAEQYF. CDR3 nucleotide sequence: TGCGCCAGCAGCCCGGGACTAGCGGGAGGGGGAGGGGCCGAGCAGTACTTC. The full variable domain, in which reference TRBV5-1 and TRBJ2-7 provide the parts outside the CDR3, is KAGVTQTPRYLIKTRGQQVTLSCSPISGHRSVSWYQQTPGQGLQFLFEYFSETQRNKGNFPGRFSGRQFSNSRSEMNVSTLELGDSALYLCASSPGLAGGGGAEQYFGPGTRLTVT.

This clone was observed a few times. The chain uses TRBV7-9 and TRBJ1-2; 7 bases are a match to TRBD1. Germline-derived CDR1 and CDR2 are SEHNR and FQNEAQ (reference sequence). This CDR3 contains 16 residues. After removal of 5 bases from V and 4 bases from J, the junction contained 13 bases not matched to a gene. The CDR3 is CASSTDRAGVGYGYTF. CDR3 DNA: TGTGCCAGCAGCACCGACAGGGCCGGGGTGGGCTATGGCTACACCTTC.

The chain recombines TRBV30 with TRBJ2-2; D possibly corresponds to TRBD1 (6 bases). The CDR3 runs 14 residues. From germline, CDR1 is GTSNPN and CDR2 SVGIG (reference sequence). The V and J ends lost 5 bases and 4 bases respectively, with 14 bases between them. The CDR3 here is CAWGNGQPTGELFF. The CDR3 nucleotides are TGTGCCTGGGGTAACGGACAGCCCACCGGGGAGCTGTTTTTT. Drawing the rest from reference TRBV30 and TRBJ2-2, the complete variable domain is SQTIHQWPATLVQPVGSPLSLECTVEGTSNPNLYWYRQAAGRGLQLLFYSVGIGQISSEVPQNLSASRPQDRQFILSSKKLLLSDSGFYLCAWGNGQPTGELFFGEGSRLTVL.